The entry below gives a single T cell receptor beta chain sequence along with its context. Its antigen is still unknown. Sample-barcoded 5' priming and a J-beta primer mix drove a second PCR of roughly 6 to 12 cycles. The study obtained at least 2.5 million CDR3-containing paired-end reads from every sample. MiXCR, applied by TCRdb to the 5' RACE reads, yields one record per CDR3 protein. The table has 2 million or so distinct CDR3 sequences, less than 50% seen once. This specimen comes from a study of blood T cells in healthy people across ages. Study context: Template switching caught about one barcoded beta molecule for each two T cells.

Study results and caveats: A strong correlation was seen between TCR beta diversity and naive T cell percentage. Lack of knowledge of donor CMV status possibly confounded expanded clonotype changes.

The CDR3 sequence is 12 residues long. Trimming pared 4 bases from V and 7 bases from J, leaving 8 bases between. The V gene's germline CDR1 is SQVTM and CDR2 ANQGSEA. V usage is TRBV29-1 and J usage is TRBJ1-6; D unresolved. The clonotype originates from a woman aged 40 to 50 in good health. Sequencing used blood. In DNA form, the CDR3 reads TGCAGCGTTGCTTGGGCGAATTCACCCCTCCACTTT. Its protein product is CSVAWANSPLHF.